Listed below are T cell receptor beta chains from one sample, sequenced in a study of blood T cell repertoires in COVID-19. Generated by immunoSEQ multiplex PCR, the TCRdb table keeps only in-frame clones and is missing some. The sample carries roughly 150,000 clones, around 88% recorded once. Sequencing was carried out using peripheral blood. These TCRs come from a woman in her 70s who had recovered from COVID-19. The CDR3 runs from the conserved cysteine through the conserved F or W. D genes are given only for firm matches. Where a row states a size, it is once, few, many or the class of an expanded clone; other rows omit it.

>TRBV7-6|TRBJ2-1|TRBD2|few
TGTGCCAGCAGCCTCGGACTAGCCGCCTACAATGAGCAGTTCTTC
CASSLGLAAYNEQFF
>TRBV11-1|TRBJ1-2|TRBD1|NA
TGTGCCAGCAGCTTAGAGGTCGGGACAGGCGGCTACACCTTC
CASSLEVGTGGYTF
>TRBV3-1/TRBV3-2|TRBJ1-3|NA|NA
TGTGCCAGCAGCCGGCGGGGCTCTGGAAACACCATATATTTT
CASSRRGSGNTIYF
>TRBV5-1|TRBJ2-7|NA|NA
TGCGCCAGCAGCTTGGGAGGGTTCTACGAGCAGTACTTC
CASSLGGFYEQYF
>TRBV7-2|TRBJ2-7|NA|NA
TGTGCCAGCAGCCCCAGGAAGGGAGCGGGCTACGAGCAGTACTTC
CASSPRKGAGYEQYF
>TRBV19|TRBJ1-1|NA|once
TGTGCCAGTAGTATACTCGGGAGGGACACTGAAGCTTTCTTT
CASSILGRDTEAFF
>TRBV18|TRBJ1-2|NA|NA
TGTGCCAGCTCAGGCCAGGGGAAGCTTCGGTATGGCTACACCTTC
CASSGQGKLRYGYTF
>TRBV5-1|TRBJ2-6|NA|NA
TGCGCCAGCAGCCCGACAGGAGTCGGGGCCAACGTCCTGACTTTC
CASSPTGVGANVLTF
>TRBV7-3|TRBJ1-1|TRBD1|NA
TGTGCCAGCAGCCCCCTGACAGGGAGCACTGAAGCTTTCTTT
CASSPLTGSTEAFF
>TRBV19|TRBJ2-3|NA|NA
TGTGCCAGTAGTATAGATCGGGGTGGCACAGATACGCAGTATTTT
CASSIDRGGTDTQYF
>TRBV19|TRBJ2-2|NA|NA
TGTGCCAGTAACCATGGCCAGGGCAACACCGGGGAGCTGTTTTTT
CASNHGQGNTGELFF
>TRBV2|TRBJ2-3|NA|NA
TGTGCCAGCGGGGCAGGCAGAACAGATACGCAGTATTTT
CASGAGRTDTQYF
>TRBV10-3|TRBJ2-7|TRBD1|NA
TGTGCCATCAGAAGACAGGGGTTCTTCGAGCAGTACTTC
CAIRRQGFFEQYF
>TRBV18|TRBJ2-2|TRBD2|once
TGTGCCAGCTCACCAGCGGGGGCCGGGGAGCTGTTTTTT
CASSPAGAGELFF
>TRBV29-1|TRBJ1-1|NA|NA
TGCAGCGCGAACGAGAATGCTTTCTTT
CSANENAFF
>TRBV27|TRBJ2-1|TRBD2|NA
TGTGCCAGCAGTCCCAAAGGGACTAGCGGGAGAAATGAGCAGTTCTTC
CASSPKGTSGRNEQFF
>TRBV7-9|TRBJ2-3|TRBD1|once
TGTGCCAGCAGCCCACGGGACAGATACACAGATACGCAGTATTTT
CASSPRDRYTDTQYF
>TRBV5-1|TRBJ1-1|TRBD1|NA
TGCGCCAGCAGCTTACGGACAGGCCCTGAAGCTTTCTTT
CASSLRTGPEAFF
>TRBV7-2|TRBJ2-4|NA|NA
TGTGCCAGCAGCCCGGAGGGAAACATTCAGTACTTC
CASSPEGNIQYF
>TRBV4-1|TRBJ2-7|NA|NA
TGCGCCAGCAGCCAAGGGGTACAGGGCGGTGGGGAGCAGTACTTC
CASSQGVQGGGEQYF
>TRBV28|TRBJ1-2|NA|NA
TGTGCCAGCAGTTTAGGACTTCGTGGCTACACCTTC
CASSLGLRGYTF
>TRBV9|TRBJ1-3|NA|NA
TGTGCCAGCAGCGGCGGCACCTTCTCTGGAAACACCATATATTTT
CASSGGTFSGNTIYF
>TRBV12-3/TRBV12-4|TRBJ2-4|NA|NA
TGTGCCAGCACCCAGGGCAGGTTCCACATTCAGTACTTC
CASTQGRFHIQYF
>TRBV5-1|TRBJ2-1|TRBD2|NA
TGCGCCAGCAGCTCTAGCGGGAGGCACAATGAGCAGTTCTTC
CASSSSGRHNEQFF
>TRBV4-1|TRBJ1-1|NA|NA
TGCGCCAGCAGCCTACTACAGGGCATGAACACTGAAGCTTTCTTT
CASSLLQGMNTEAFF
>TRBV5-1|TRBJ1-6|NA|NA
TGCGCCAGCAGCCCACAACAGATTTCTAATTCACCCCTCCACTTT
CASSPQQISNSPLHF
>TRBV5-1|TRBJ1-1|TRBD1|NA
TGCGCCAGCAGCGCGGACAGGGCGAACACTGAAGCTTTCTTT
CASSADRANTEAFF
>TRBV5-1|TRBJ2-5|NA|NA
TGCGCCAGCAGGGCAGAAGAGACCCAGTACTTC
CASRAEETQYF
>TRBV3-1/TRBV3-2|TRBJ2-7|NA|NA
TGTGCCAGCAGCCAAGGATCCCAGACACTCTCCTACGAGCAGTACTTC
CASSQGSQTLSYEQYF
>TRBV5-4|TRBJ2-7|NA|once
TGTGCCAGCAGCCCCACAGGGCTGCACTACGAGCAGTACTTC
CASSPTGLHYEQYF
>TRBV29-1|TRBJ1-1|TRBD1|NA
TGCAGCGTGGCCCCGGGGCAGGGGGACACTGAAGCTTTCTTT
CSVAPGQGDTEAFF
>TRBV19|TRBJ1-4|TRBD1|NA
TGTGCCAGTACCCCGGGACAGCTTAATGAAAAACTGTTTTTT
CASTPGQLNEKLFF
>TRBV6-6|TRBJ1-1|NA|NA
TGTGCCAGCGGAGGTCTTCCCATGAACACTGAAGCTTTCTTT
CASGGLPMNTEAFF
>TRBV20-1|TRBJ2-7|NA|NA
TGCAGTGCCCAAGGGGGTCAGGAGCAGTACTTC
CSAQGGQEQYF
>TRBV27|TRBJ2-7|TRBD2|NA
TGTGCCAGCAGTTTACGGGGGGGCTACGAGCAGTACTTC
CASSLRGGYEQYF
>TRBV14|TRBJ1-2|NA|NA
TGTGCCAGCAGCCGCCCCAACGGGTATGGCTACACCTTC
CASSRPNGYGYTF
>TRBV7-3|TRBJ2-3|TRBD2|once
TGTGCCAGCAGCTTAATGTCAGCGGGGCCCCCAGATACGCAGTATTTT
CASSLMSAGPPDTQYF
>TRBV5-4|TRBJ1-1|NA|NA
TGTGCCAGCAGCTTGGAGTGGCGGGCCGCGAACACTGAAGCTTTCTTT
CASSLEWRAANTEAFF
>TRBV30|TRBJ1-1|NA|NA
TGTGCCTGGACCAGACAGAGGAACACTGAAGCTTTCTTT
CAWTRQRNTEAFF
>TRBV11-2|TRBJ2-2|NA|NA
TGTGCCAGCAGCTTAGTGGGGGCCGCCGGGGAGCTGTTTTTT
CASSLVGAAGELFF
>TRBV5-1|TRBJ2-1|TRBD1|once
TGCGCCAGCAGCATGGGACAGGGACAATACAATGAGCAGTTCTTC
CASSMGQGQYNEQFF
>TRBV5-1|TRBJ2-7|NA|NA
TGCGCCAGCAGCTTGTGGGGACTCATCACATCTGGGCAGTACTTC
CASSLWGLITSGQYF
>TRBV12-5|TRBJ1-1|TRBD1|NA
TGTGCTAGTGCCCCACCAGGGGGCGAGTCCCGGGGTCGAGCTTTCTTT
CASAPPGGESRGRAFF
>TRBV19|TRBJ1-4|NA|NA
TGTGCCAGTAGTACCCGGACAGTTGAAAAACTGTTTTTT
CASSTRTVEKLFF
>TRBV18|TRBJ2-7|NA|once
TGTGCCAGCTCACGGTCGGAGGAGGGCTACGAGCAGTACTTC
CASSRSEEGYEQYF
>TRBV2|TRBJ1-5|TRBD1|NA
TGTGCCAGCAGTGAATGGGGACAGAATAGCAATCGGCCCCAGCATTTT
CASSEWGQNSNRPQHF
>TRBV7-2|TRBJ2-5|NA|NA
TGTGCCAGCAGCTTAGCGCCCGACAGGCCGTGGTGGGAGACCCAGTACTTC
CASSLAPDRPWWETQYF
>TRBV10-2|TRBJ2-3|NA|NA
TGCGCCAGCAGCCCAGGGCCCACAGATACGCAGTATTTT
CASSPGPTDTQYF
>TRBV28|TRBJ2-2|NA|NA
TGTGCCAGCAGACCGTCGGCCAGGGAAGGGAACACCGGGGAGCTGTTTTTT
CASRPSAREGNTGELFF
>TRBV13|TRBJ1-2|NA|once
TGTGCCAGCAGCCCGTCGGCTCTCGGGGGCTACACCTTC
CASSPSALGGYTF
>TRBV2|TRBJ2-7|TRBD1|few
TGTGCCAGCAGTGGGGGACAGGACTACGAGCAGTACTTC
CASSGGQDYEQYF
>TRBV5-4|TRBJ2-3|TRBD2|NA
TGTGCCAGCAGCCCCGGACTAGCGGATACAGATACGCAGTATTTT
CASSPGLADTDTQYF
>TRBV13|TRBJ2-7|TRBD2|NA
TGTGCCAGCAGCTTTAGGGGTGCGGGAGGGCCCTCCTACGAGCAGTACTTC
CASSFRGAGGPSYEQYF